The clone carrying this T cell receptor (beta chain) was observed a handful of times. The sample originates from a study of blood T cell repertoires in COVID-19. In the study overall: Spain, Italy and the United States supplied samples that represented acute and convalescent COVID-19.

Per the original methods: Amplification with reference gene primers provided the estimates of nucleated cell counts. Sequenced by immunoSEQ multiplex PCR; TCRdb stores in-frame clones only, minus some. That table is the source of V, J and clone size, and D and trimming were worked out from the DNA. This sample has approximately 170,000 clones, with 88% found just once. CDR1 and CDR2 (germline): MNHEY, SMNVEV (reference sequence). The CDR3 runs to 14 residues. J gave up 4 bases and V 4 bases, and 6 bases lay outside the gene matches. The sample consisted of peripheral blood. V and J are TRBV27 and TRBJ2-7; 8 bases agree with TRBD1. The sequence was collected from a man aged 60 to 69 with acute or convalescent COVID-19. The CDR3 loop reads CASSYQGAFYEQYF. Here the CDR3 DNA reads TGTGCCAGCAGTTACCAGGGGGCGTTTTACGAGCAGTACTTC.